This T cell receptor (beta chain) comes out of a study of T cell repertoires in cytomegalovirus infection. Across the study: The public TCR beta signatures pointed to both CMV infection and matching HLA type. Findings and caveats of the study: Cumulative public TCR beta family frequency identified carriers of CMV plus the relevant HLA. Ex vivo, HLA-C-restricted CMV-specific TCR beta clonotypes prevailed over the rest of the response.

This clonotype was recorded at least ten times. What it binds is not known. V shed 2 bases, J shed 7 bases, and the junction held 5 bases outside the gene matches. CDR1 and CDR2 (germline): MNHEY, SMNVEV (reference sequence). The CDR3 runs to 15 residues. MiXCR was run by TCRdb on the reads, yielding one entry per CDR3 protein. The sample shows fewer than 550,000 distinct CDR3 sequences, about 11% of them seen only once. This receptor was obtained from a human donor in good health (CMV status not recorded). Some clones in this sample may be carry-over from other donors' samples. V gene TRBV27 combines with J gene TRBJ2-1; TRBD1 matches at 10 bases. The sequenced sample was PBMCs. The CDR3 DNA sequence: TGTGCCAGCAGTTTAATGGGACAGGGGAGGAATGAGCAGTTCTTC. This codes for CASSLMGQGRNEQFF.